This T cell receptor (beta chain) was profiled in a study of cytomegalovirus exposure and HLA in healthy donors. The length of the CDR3 is 14 residues. V shed 4 bases, J shed 4 bases, and the junction held 5 bases outside the gene matches. Germline-derived CDR1 and CDR2 are SGHRS and YFSETQ. The PCR used 60 Vbeta and 13 Jbeta primers. Clones were read by immunoSEQ multiplex PCR, and TCRdb kept only the in-frame ones, dropping some. The repertoire holds some 120,000 clones, with 80% to 85% as singletons. Specimen: PBMCs. This TCR was sampled from a human donor in good health. The J gene is TRBJ1-1, the V gene TRBV5-1; 9 bases match TRBD1. Here the CDR3 DNA reads TGCGCCAGCAGCAGGGACAGGGTGAGCACTGAAGCTTTCTTT. Translation gives CASSRDRVSTEAFF.